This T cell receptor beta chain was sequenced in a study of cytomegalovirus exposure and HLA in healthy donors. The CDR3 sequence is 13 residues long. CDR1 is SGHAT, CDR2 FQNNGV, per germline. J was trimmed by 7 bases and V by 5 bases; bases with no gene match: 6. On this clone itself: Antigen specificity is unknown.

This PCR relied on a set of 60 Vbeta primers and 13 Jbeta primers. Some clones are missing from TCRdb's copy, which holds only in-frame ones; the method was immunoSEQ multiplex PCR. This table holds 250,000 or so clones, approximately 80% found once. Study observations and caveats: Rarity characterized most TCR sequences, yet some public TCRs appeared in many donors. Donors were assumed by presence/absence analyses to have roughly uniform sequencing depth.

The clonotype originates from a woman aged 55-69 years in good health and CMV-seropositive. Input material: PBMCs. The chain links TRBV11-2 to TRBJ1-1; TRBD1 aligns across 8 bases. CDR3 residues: CASSRVGQGEAFF. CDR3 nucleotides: TGTGCCAGCAGCCGTGTCGGACAGGGTGAAGCTTTCTTT.